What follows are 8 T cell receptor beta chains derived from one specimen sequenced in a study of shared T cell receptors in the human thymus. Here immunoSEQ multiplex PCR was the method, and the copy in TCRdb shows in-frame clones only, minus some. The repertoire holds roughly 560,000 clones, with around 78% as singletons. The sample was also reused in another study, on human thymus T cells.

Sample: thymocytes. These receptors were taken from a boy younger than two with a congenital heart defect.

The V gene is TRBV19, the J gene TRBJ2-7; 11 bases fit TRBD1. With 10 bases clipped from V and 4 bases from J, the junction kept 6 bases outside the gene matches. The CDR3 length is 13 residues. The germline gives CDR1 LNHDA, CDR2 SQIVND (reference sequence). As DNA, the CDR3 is TGTGCCACCAGGGGGACAGGGGGATACGAGCAGTACTTC. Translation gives CATRGTGGYEQYF.

CDR3 amino acids: CASRSGHDPLAFF. Written as DNA, the CDR3 is TGTGCCAGCAGATCCGGACACGACCCTTTAGCTTTCTTT. The chain recombines TRBV2 with TRBJ1-1; tentative D call: TRBD1 (5 bases). From germline, CDR1 is SNHLY and CDR2 FYNNEI. The CDR3 length is 13 residues. The V and J ends lost 6 bases and 10 bases respectively, with 18 bases between them.

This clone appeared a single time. For the CDR3, the DNA is TGTGCCAGCAGCCCTAAGGACAGGGGCGTAGGCTATGGCTACACCTTC. It yields the protein CASSPKDRGVGYGYTF. This chain uses TRBV5-4 with TRBJ1-2; 9 positions match TRBD1. The J segment lost 4 bases and the V segment lost 4 bases, leaving 11 bases of the junction unmatched. The CDR3 is 16 residues long. Germline V CDR1 and CDR2: SGHNT, YYREEE (reference sequence).

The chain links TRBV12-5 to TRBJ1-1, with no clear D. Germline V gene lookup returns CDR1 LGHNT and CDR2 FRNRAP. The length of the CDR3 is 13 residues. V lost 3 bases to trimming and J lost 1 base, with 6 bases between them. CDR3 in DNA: TGTGCTAGTGGTTTACCCAGGAACACTGAAGCTTTCTTT. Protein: CASGLPRNTEAFF.

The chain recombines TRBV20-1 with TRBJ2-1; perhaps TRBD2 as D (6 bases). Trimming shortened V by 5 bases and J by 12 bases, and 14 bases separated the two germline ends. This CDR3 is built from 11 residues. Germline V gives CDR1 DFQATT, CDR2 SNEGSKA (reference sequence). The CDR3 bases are TGCAGTGCTCGGGCCCTAGCGTGGCAGTTCTTC. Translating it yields CSARALAWQFF.

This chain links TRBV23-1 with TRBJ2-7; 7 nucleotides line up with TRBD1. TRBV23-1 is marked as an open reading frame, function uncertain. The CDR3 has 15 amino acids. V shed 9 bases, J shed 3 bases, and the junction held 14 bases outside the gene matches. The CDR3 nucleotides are TGCGCCAGACCGGTAGGGGACAGCGCCTTCTACGAGCAGTACTTC. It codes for CARPVGDSAFYEQYF.

The CDR3, as DNA: TGTGCCGCCCGGCCACCGGGAGGGCCTGGAAACACCATATATTTT. Translation gives CAARPPGGPGNTIYF. The chain links TRBV10-3 to TRBJ1-3; D is uncertain. Looked up from germline, CDR1 is ENHRY and CDR2 is SYGVKD. The V end lost 11 bases, the J end lost 2 bases, and 19 bases lay between the germline ends. The CDR3 contains 15 residues.

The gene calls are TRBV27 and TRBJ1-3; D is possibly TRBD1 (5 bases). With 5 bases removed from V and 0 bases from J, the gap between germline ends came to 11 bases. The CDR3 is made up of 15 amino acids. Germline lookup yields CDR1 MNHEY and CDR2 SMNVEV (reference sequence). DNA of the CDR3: TGTGCCAGCAGTAACAGGTCTAACTCTGGAAACACCATATATTTT. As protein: CASSNRSNSGNTIYF.